This T cell receptor (beta chain) originates from a study of T cells after posttransplantation cyclophosphamide. This clone was found once. Control samples came 1 year after myeloablative marrow transplants with methotrexate plus calcineurin inhibitor. J was trimmed by 10 bases and V by 4 bases; bases with no gene match: 10. The CDR3 runs to 15 residues. Germline values: CDR1 SGHTA, CDR2 FQGNSA. Profiled with immunoSEQ multiplex PCR; TCRdb holds only in-frame clones, not every one. The table includes 15,000 to 17,000 clones, about four fifths detected once. V usage is TRBV7-2 and J usage is TRBJ1-6; the match to TRBD1 covers 7 bases. The clonotype was recovered from a male patient aged 18 to 35 who received an allogeneic stem cell transplant from a related donor, was CMV-positive, and had no GVHD. Some of these T cells may belong to the graft donor. Sequencing was performed on PBMCs, taken 350 to 400 days after allogeneic stem cell transplant with calcineurin inhibitor and methotrexate. The CDR3 nucleotides read TGTGCCAGCAGCTCCCAGACAGGGTGGGACTCACCCCTCCACTTT. As protein: CASSSQTGWDSPLHF. Supplemented by reference TRBV7-2 and TRBJ1-6, the full variable domain reads GAGVSQSPSNKVTEKGKDVELRCDPISGHTALYWYRQSLGQGLEFLIYFQGNSAPDKSGLPSDRFSAERTGGSVSTLTIQRTQQEDSAVYLCASSSQTGWDSPLHFGNGTRLTVT.